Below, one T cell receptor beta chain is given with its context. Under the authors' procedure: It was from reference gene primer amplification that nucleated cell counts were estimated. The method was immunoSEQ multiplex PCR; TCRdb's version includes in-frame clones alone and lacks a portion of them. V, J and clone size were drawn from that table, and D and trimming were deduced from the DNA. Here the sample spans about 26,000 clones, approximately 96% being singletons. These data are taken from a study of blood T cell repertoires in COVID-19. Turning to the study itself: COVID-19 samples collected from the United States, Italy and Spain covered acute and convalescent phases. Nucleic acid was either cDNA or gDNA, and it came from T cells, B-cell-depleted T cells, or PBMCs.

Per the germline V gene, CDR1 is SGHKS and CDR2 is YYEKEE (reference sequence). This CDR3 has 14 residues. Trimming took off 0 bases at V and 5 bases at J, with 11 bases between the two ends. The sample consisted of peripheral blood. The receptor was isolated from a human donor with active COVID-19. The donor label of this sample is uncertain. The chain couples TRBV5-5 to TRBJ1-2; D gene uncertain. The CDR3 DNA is TGTGCCAGCAGCTTGGATCAGTTTATGTATGGCTACACCTTC. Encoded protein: CASSLDQFMYGYTF. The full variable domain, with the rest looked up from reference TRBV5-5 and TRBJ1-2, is DAGVTQSPTHLIKTRGQQVTLRCSPISGHKSVSWYQQVLGQGPQFIFQYYEKEERGRGNFPDRFSARQFPNYSSELNVNALLLGDSALYLCASSLDQFMYGYTFGSGTRLTVV.